This TCR beta chain derives from a study of OX40 agonist ivuxolimab in advanced cancers. Background for the entire study: Ivuxolimab was a fully human IgG2 agonistic monoclonal antibody targeting the costimulatory receptor OX40 (CD134). In the dose-escalation cohort, 65% to 85% of patients were male, and the mean age was approximately 60 years with a range of roughly 23 to 79. Partial responses occurred in three dose-escalation patients: two with cutaneous melanoma and one with hepatocellular carcinoma. The paper describes the monotherapy dose-escalation part (N ≈ 50 patients) of the phase I trial of ivuxolimab. The point of sequencing TCRbeta in the periphery was to test whether ivuxolimab changed TCR sequence diversity and drove clonal T-cell expansion. Prior anti-PD-1, anti-PD-L1 or anti-CTLA-4 therapy was permitted, and checkpoint inhibitors had been received by approximately 39% of dose-escalation patients. Of the approximately 53 patients in dose escalation, about 20 had hepatocellular carcinoma, around 15 had melanoma, 9 had renal cell carcinoma and 9 had head and neck cancer. Intravenous ivuxolimab was administered to patients every 2 weeks at six dose levels: 0.01, 0.1, 0.3, 1.5, 3 and 10 mg/kg. Summary of the overall study and its limitations: In partial responders in the 0.1-3.0 mg/kg groups, normalized peripheral clonal expansion was found to be among the lowest, especially among CD8+ T cells. The antigen specificity of the clonally expanded peripheral T cells was not determined. Low levels of normalized T-cell clonal expansion were also shown by some nonresponding patients. Clonal expansion of both CD4+ and CD8+ blood T cells was observed from baseline to week 6 at doses 0.1 to 3.0 mg/kg. After ivuxolimab, more expanded clones were found on average in CD8+ T cells than in CD4+ T cells.

Ends trimmed: V by 7 bases, J by 5 bases; bases unmatched to a gene: 9. The CDR3 contains 14 residues, cysteine and phenylalanine counted. The sequence is cut down to CDR3 DNA, 42 bases in frame from base 1. The CDR1 and CDR2 encoded by the germline V gene (reference sequence) are MNHNY and SVGAGI. The trial excluded patients who had a history of autoimmune disease or were on systemic immunosuppression. In every dose cohort, peripheral blood was drawn for TCR sequencing at baseline, cycle 4 day 1, and cycle 7 day 1. The samples were drawn from a first-in-human, open-label, multicenter phase I dose-escalation trial of ivuxolimab. The trial enrolled adults with locally advanced or metastatic head and neck squamous cell, hepatocellular, melanoma or renal cell carcinoma. Before TCR sequencing, CD4+ T cells and CD8+ T cells were sorted from peripheral blood as separate populations. For sequencing of the TCRbeta CDR3 region, genomic DNA was extracted from the sorted cells. The immunoSEQ Assay was used to sequence the TCRbeta CDR3 regions. As stored in TCRdb, this immuneACCESS dataset retains in-frame rearrangements with V and J assigned. A fraction of the clones does not appear; measured against another copy, unresolved V genes explain less than half of the discrepancy, and the remainder lacks a known reason. This sample holds about 50,000 clones; 88% were observed only once. The ten largest clones represent around 15% of the sample.

Concerning this clone: What antigen it recognizes has not been identified. Within one base of it there is no much larger clone, and no base qualities were kept.

The chain is assembled from TRBV6-6 and TRBJ1-1, and TRBD1 matches 8 of the central bases. The receptor was isolated from an adult with an advanced solid tumor such as melanoma, head and neck, liver or kidney cancer. The source was CD4+ or CD8+ T cells sorted from blood, collected in a trial of the OX40 agonist ivuxolimab. Read as DNA, the sequence is TGTGCCAGCAACCTACTCCAGGGGGCGACTGAAGCTTTCTTT. Its amino acids are CASNLLQGATEAFF.